This TCR beta chain was obtained from a study of cytomegalovirus exposure and HLA in healthy donors (dated by TCRdb to about 2017). Broadly, across the study: According to an earlier analysis of several hundred of the donors, about 179 million T cells yielded over 100 million unique TCR beta sequences and approximately 300 Gb of sequence data. An early release that covered around 590 HLA-typed donors contained around 300 gigabases of sequencing data and 80 million or so unique TCR sequences. Alongside the repertoire data, information on donor age, sex, ethnicity and CMV serostatus was compiled. In an earlier analysis of a few hundred of the donors, high-throughput TCR beta sequencing was used to judge whether each TCR beta V gene segment behaved as functional or pseudogenic. In a later genetic analysis, genome-wide SNP genotypes for about 65% of the roughly 700 donors were used, and that subset was treated as a discovery cohort. HLA typing covered class I and class II loci at four-digit resolution. Every discovery cohort repertoire had been produced on one sequencing platform. Among the approximately 400 genotyped donors, more than 70% belonged to the genetic ancestry cluster associated with self-reported Caucasian donors. Across some 400 genotyped donors of the cohort, an average of about 220,000 unique TCR beta nucleotide sequences per donor were sequenced, and 15% to 20% of those sequences were non-productive. A handful of DR-DQ haplotypes were handled as single units for association and clustering because linkage in the cohort was strong. Along with the roughly 670-subject first cohort, a separate validation cohort of over a hundred different subjects was used. Using immunosequencing, the study profiled T cell repertoires from 666 subjects and related those repertoires to cytomegalovirus serostatus. The number of typed donors differed by locus: about 620-640 for A, B, C, DRB1 and DQB1; approximately 520 for DQA1; some 610 for DPA1; and 450 to 480 for DPB1. The study combined high-throughput TCR immunosequencing, statistical association of individual TCRs with disease status, and machine learning to predict cytomegalovirus infection status. Rather than using new phenotypic data, the later analysis identified candidate immune exposures from TCR beta sequences and from how often those sequences occurred across donors. A later analysis re-examined previously published TCR beta repertoires from 500 to 700 donors and added high-resolution HLA genotyping to investigate patterns of TCR occurrence. The study aimed to test whether signatures of past pathogen exposure could be identified by cataloging public T cell receptors.

The cohort comprised around 700 healthy bone marrow donors. At the time of sampling, all cohort members were nominally healthy, though unrecorded immune exposures were likely present. The donor tested CMV seropositive and was one of the 289 seropositive cohort members. A peripheral blood sample was collected from each donor, and TCR beta sequencing was performed on peripheral blood mononuclear cells. Genomic DNA was extracted from the blood cell samples with the Qiagen DNeasy Blood Extraction Kit. The method behind the library was the immunoSEQ multiplex PCR assay. For the multiplex PCR, a mixture combining 60 forward primers for TCR Vbeta segments and 13 reverse primers for TCR Jbeta segments was used. A multiplex PCR assay on genomic DNA amplified the CDR3 region of rearranged TCR beta genes. The amplified TCR beta libraries were sequenced on the Illumina HiSeq System as 87-base-pair reads. The study's processing was this. In a later analysis, around 80 million unique TCR beta chains were counted across the roughly 700 repertoires, and approximately 11 million of these chains were shared by at least two donors. Raw reads were error-corrected and collapsed into unique sequences by a nearest-neighbor algorithm in which closely related sequences were merged to remove PCR and sequencing errors. CDR3 sequences were aligned to IMGT reference sequences to assign V, D and J gene segments. Each retained sequence needed at least a six-nucleotide match to both a V gene segment and a J gene segment. A rearrangement counted as productive if the CDR3 had no stop codons and remained in frame with V and J, and every other rearrangement counted as non-productive. Following IMGT convention, CDR3 was defined as the stretch from the second conserved V-encoded cysteine to the conserved J-encoded phenylalanine. In an earlier analysis of just under 600 of the donors, sequences lacking an unambiguous match to a single V gene segment were excluded. In an earlier analysis of 587 of the donors, V segments were called functional above 56.7% productive rearrangements and were called segregating when the between-donor standard deviation exceeded 5%. A statistical classification framework was developed to diagnose cytomegalovirus status using the catalog of TCR beta chain sequences. In a later analysis, V and J genes were assigned by comparing TCR nucleotide sequences against IMGT/GENE-DB human TR gene sequences. The TCRdist pipeline was used in a later analysis to assign CDR3 sequences and most-parsimonious VDJ recombination scenarios. In a later analysis, each TCR beta chain was defined by its CDR3 amino acid sequence together with its V-gene family, and reads lacking a unique V-gene family were excluded. To address suspected cross-contamination and a sequencing artifact, a later analysis removed roughly 640 highly shared, low-generation-probability nucleotide sequences. In a later analysis, a clonal expansion index was calculated for each public chain from normalized within-repertoire ranks of inferred template counts. In a later analysis, generation probabilities were computed with a VDJ recombination model fitted to out-of-frame rearrangements, and the resulting probabilities were checked against IGoR. A later analysis scored TCR-TCR, TCR-HLA and TCR-CMV co-occurrence with hypergeometric tests, applying a repertoire-size bias correction to TCR pairs. In a later analysis, false discovery rates were estimated by permuting HLA or CMV assignments 20 times. In a later analysis, co-occurring TCRs were grouped with DBSCAN, and TCRdist sequence similarity was added when clustering was performed within HLA-allele-positive subsets. Repertoires with fewer than 30,000 or more than 120,000 public chains were left out of co-occurrence clustering, as were about 5 repertoires with anomalous nucleotide sharing. TCRdb carries this immuneACCESS record with in-frame sequences only. Its versions omit some clonotypes, under half of them owing to an unresolved V gene in the studies checked, with the rest unexplained. Clonal size and the V and J genes are those of that table, whereas D and trimming came from the DNA. This sample lists 150,000 to 200,000 clones; 75% to 80% were detected once. The ten top clones hold over 2% of the sample.

As to this clone: Its target antigen remains unknown. One base away there is no much larger clone; base qualities are not given.

Germline trimming amounts to 0 bases on V and 3 bases on J, with 4 as the count of junction bases outside the gene matches. The germline V gene encodes CDR1 MNHEY and CDR2 SVGAGI. The CDR3 starts with the cysteine, ends with the phenylalanine, and has 15 residues. Left in the record is the CDR3 DNA by itself, 45 bases read in frame from the first base. The paper as a whole reports these results and caveats: In vitro tests confirmed that three of the cytomegalovirus-associated TCR beta chains recognize cytomegalovirus antigens. A later analysis found that most CMV-associated TCR beta chains appeared HLA-restricted, with HLA associations seemingly driven largely by CMV exposure. Only TCR beta chains were sequenced in this cohort, and the absence of alpha or paired-chain data limited detectable features. It was suggested by the authors that the approach could potentially be generalized to other disease states and immunological phenotypes. The earlier analysis of 587 of the donors excluded approximately 17 rarely observed V segments, including chromosome 9 orphons, because counts were too low. A cluster of highly shared sequence variants was judged likely to represent a technical artifact of the sequencing pipeline. A further reported finding was that TCR beta sequences accurately predicted the HLA-A and HLA-B alleles for most subjects in the first cohort. In a later analysis, the rate of TCR association differed among HLA loci, with DRB1 alleles having the most associated TCRs and HLA-C alleles having the fewest. Roughly uniform sequencing depth across donors was assumed in presence/absence analyses, although this assumption may not hold. Across donors, most TCR sequences were observed very rarely, whereas some public TCRs were present in many individuals. Because the 87-base-pair reads could not distinguish some IMGT-functional V segments, including TRBV6-2 and TRBV6-3, those segments were excluded. A later analysis associated 15,000 to 20,000 TCR beta sequences with specific HLA alleles at a false discovery rate of 0.05. Because some donors lacked HLA typing at each locus, the association tests relied only on the typed subset. In both the original and validation cohorts, the classifier was reported to diagnose cytomegalovirus status with high specificity and sensitivity. According to a later analysis, parvovirus B19, influenza, CMV and Epstein-Barr virus appeared linked to several top co-occurrence clusters. A later genetic analysis reported fewer N-insertions in productive TCRs among donors in an Asian-associated ancestry cluster than the approximately 700-donor mean. In a later genetic analysis, a missense DCLRE1C variant was associated with V-gene and J-gene trimming of TCR beta chains, and the association was replicated in an independent cohort. The study gave a list of some 150 TCR beta chains associated with cytomegalovirus. Immune exposure information for the cohort was limited to CMV serostatus. An earlier analysis of 587 of the donors showed that most TCR beta V segments appeared in productive rearrangements either about 87% or about 30% of the time, which broadly matched IMGT annotations. Correlated functional status among segregating V segments might be attributable to linkage disequilibrium, but an unknown experimental factor could not be ruled out. In a later analysis, HLA-associated TCR beta chains were found to be more clonally expanded and to have lower generation probabilities than equally common non-associated chains. When HLA alleles, especially DR and DQ, strongly co-occurred, TCR associations were difficult to assign to individual alleles.

Sequencing input: PBMCs. Here the chain combines TRBV6-5 and TRBJ1-2, and TRBD1 matches 7 of the central bases. The sequence came from a woman between 40 and 55 years old in good health and CMV-seropositive. The DNA sequence is as follows: TGTGCCAGCAGTTACTCTCAGGGGGGCGACTATGGCTACACCTTC. The encoded protein is CASSYSQGGDYGYTF.